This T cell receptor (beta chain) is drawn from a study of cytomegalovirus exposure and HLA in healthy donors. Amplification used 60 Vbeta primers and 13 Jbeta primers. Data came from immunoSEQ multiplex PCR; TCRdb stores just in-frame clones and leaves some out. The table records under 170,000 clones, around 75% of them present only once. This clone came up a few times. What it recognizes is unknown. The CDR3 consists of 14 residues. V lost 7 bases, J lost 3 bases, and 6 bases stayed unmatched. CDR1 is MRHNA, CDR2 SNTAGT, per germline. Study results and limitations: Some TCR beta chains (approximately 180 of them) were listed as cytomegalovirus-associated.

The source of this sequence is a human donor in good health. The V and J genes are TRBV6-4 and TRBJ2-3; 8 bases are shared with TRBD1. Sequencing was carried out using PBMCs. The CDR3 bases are TGTGCCAGCAAATCGGACAGGGAAACAGATACGCAGTATTTT. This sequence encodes CASKSDRETDTQYF.